The clone carrying this T cell receptor (beta chain) was detected many times. What it recognizes is unknown. V was clipped by 4 bases and J by 2 bases, with 7 bases between them. The CDR3 covers 13 residues. This sample is drawn from a study of neurological immune-mediated disorders. General study points: Grouping of repertoires by phylogeny put those of 18 of 34 multiple sclerosis patients into a single related-CDR3 cluster, a possible signature.

Over 200 million TCR-beta sequences from 15-18 subjects came from every sequencing run. TCRdb itself ran the 5' RACE reads through MiXCR, one entry per CDR3 protein. The repertoire holds about 120,000 distinct CDR3 sequences, more than 2.5% seen once, with 1% to 1.5% in the top ten. The sequencing input was PBMCs. The V gene is TRBV12-3 or TRBV12-4, the J gene TRBJ2-3; D is ambiguous. The receptor comes from a woman aged 30 to 39 with multiple sclerosis. The CDR3 loop is CASSSPITDTQYF. In DNA form, the CDR3 reads TGTGCCAGCAGTTCCCCCATCACAGATACGCAGTATTTT.